This TCR beta chain emerged from a study of T cell responses to AZD1222 COVID-19 vaccine. Notes on the study in general: Nearly half of spike-specific TCRs reportedly target unmutated variant regions. Elevations in Spike-specific TCR breadth and depth followed administration of two AZD1222 doses. Clonal diversity may have been underestimated in mostly white British donors.

The CDR3 sequence is 13 residues long. J gave up 4 bases and V 10 bases, and 8 bases lay outside the gene matches. Turning to this clone: Its antigen is unidentified.

Profiling relied on immunoSEQ multiplex PCR, and the TCRdb table lists in-frame clones only, not all of them. Of under 150,000 clones listed, just over 85% were seen once; the top ten hold 8% to 10%. This clonotype was obtained from an adult in good health. This sample comprised peripheral blood, obtained on day 0 of AZD1222 vaccination. V is TRBV12-3 or TRBV12-4 and J is TRBJ1-1; the match to TRBD1 covers 8 bases. The CDR3 DNA follows: TGTGCCACGACCAGGGGGCGTCTCACTGAAGCTTTCTTT. The encoded protein is CATTRGRLTEAFF.